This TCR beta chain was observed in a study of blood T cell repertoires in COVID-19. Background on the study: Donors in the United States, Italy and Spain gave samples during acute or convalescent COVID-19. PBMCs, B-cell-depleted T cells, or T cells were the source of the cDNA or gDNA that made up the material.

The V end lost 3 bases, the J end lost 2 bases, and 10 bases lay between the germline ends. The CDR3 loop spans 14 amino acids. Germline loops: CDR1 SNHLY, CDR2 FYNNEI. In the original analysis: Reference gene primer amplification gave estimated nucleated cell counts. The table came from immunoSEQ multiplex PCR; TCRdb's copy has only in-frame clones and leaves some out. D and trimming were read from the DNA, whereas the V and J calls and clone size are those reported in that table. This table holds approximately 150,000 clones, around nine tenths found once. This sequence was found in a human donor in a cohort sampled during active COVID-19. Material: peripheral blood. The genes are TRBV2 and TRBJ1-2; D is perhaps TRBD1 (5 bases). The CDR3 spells CASSDRVYNYGYTF. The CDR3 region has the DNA TGTGCCAGCAGTGACAGGGTCTACAACTATGGCTACACCTTC.